This T cell receptor beta chain was sequenced during a study of radiotherapy plus CTLA-4 blockade in lung cancer. For the study at large: For less than 20% of patients, objective responses occurred, and approximately 33% had disease control. General study findings and limits: Alongside interferon-beta, early blood T cell clone dynamics were reportedly the best predictor of response.

Data came from immunoSEQ multiplex PCR; TCRdb stores just in-frame clones and leaves some out. This repertoire shows about 36,000 clones, more than 80% found once; its top ten account for about 5.6%. V gave up 2 bases and J gave up 5 bases; unmatched junction bases: 5. Per the germline V gene, CDR1 is MNHNY and CDR2 is SVGAGI (reference sequence). The CDR3 is 15 residues long. For this clone: Its antigen is currently unknown.

Patients had chemo-refractory metastatic non-small-cell lung cancer and received focal radiation plus CTLA-4 blockade that used ipilimumab. The chain recombines TRBV6-6 with TRBJ2-2; TRBD1 aligns across 7 bases. This TCR was recovered from a human donor with non-small cell lung cancer who had stable disease on radiotherapy plus ipilimumab. The source material was peripheral blood, sampled from a patient treated with radiotherapy plus ipilimumab. The CDR3 nucleotides are TGTGCCAGCAGTTACCGAGACAGGGAAACCGGGGAGCTGTTTTTT. Protein sequence: CASSYRDRETGELFF.